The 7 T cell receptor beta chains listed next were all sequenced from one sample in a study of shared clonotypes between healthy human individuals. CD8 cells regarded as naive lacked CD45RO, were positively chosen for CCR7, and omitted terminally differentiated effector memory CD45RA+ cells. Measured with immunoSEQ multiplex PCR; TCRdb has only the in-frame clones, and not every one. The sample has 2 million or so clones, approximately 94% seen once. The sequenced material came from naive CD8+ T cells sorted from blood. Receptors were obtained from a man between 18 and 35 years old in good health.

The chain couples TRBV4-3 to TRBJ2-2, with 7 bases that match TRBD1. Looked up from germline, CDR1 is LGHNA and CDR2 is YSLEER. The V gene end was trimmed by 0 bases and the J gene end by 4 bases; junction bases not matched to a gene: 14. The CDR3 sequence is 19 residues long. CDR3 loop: CASSQDAHQEHRGTGELFF. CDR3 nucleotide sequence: TGCGCCAGCAGCCAAGATGCTCACCAGGAACACAGGGGCACCGGGGAGCTGTTTTTT.

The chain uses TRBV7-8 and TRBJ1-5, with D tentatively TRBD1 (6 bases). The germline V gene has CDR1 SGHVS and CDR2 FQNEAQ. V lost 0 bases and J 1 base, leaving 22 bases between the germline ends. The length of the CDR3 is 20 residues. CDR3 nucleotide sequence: TGTGCCAGCAGCTTAGCCTTGATTGGGACATCTGAATTCAGCAATCAGCCCCAGCATTTT. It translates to CASSLALIGTSEFSNQPQHF.

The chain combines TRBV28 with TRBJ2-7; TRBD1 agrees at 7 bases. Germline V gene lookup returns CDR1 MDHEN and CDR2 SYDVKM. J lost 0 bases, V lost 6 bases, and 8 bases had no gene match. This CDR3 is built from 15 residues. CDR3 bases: TGTGCCAGCAGGGCTGTCGGGACAGCCTCCTACGAGCAGTACTTC. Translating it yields CASRAVGTASYEQYF.

CDR3 coding DNA: TGCAGCGTTGTGTCGCAGGGACACACCGGGGAGCTGTTTTTT. Translation: CSVVSQGHTGELFF. This chain links TRBV29-1 with TRBJ2-2, with D perhaps TRBD1 or TRBD2 (5 bases each). The ends were cut back, 4 bases at V and 3 bases at J, with 12 bases in the middle. CDR1 and CDR2 (germline): SQVTM, ANQGSEA. The CDR3 extends over 14 amino acids.

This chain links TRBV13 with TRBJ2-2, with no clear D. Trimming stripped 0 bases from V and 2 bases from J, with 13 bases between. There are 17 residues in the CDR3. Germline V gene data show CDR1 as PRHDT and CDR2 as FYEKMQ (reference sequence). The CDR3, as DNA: TGTGCCAGCAGCTTAGGCCTAGGTGCAGTTAACACCGGGGAGCTGTTTTTT. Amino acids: CASSLGLGAVNTGELFF.

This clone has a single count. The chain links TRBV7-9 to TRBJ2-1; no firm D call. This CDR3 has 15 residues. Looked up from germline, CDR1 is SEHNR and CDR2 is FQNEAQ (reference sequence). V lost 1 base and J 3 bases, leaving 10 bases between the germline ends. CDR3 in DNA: TGTGCCAGCAGCTTAGTAGGACCTGTCTACAATGAGCAGTTCTTC. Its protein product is CASSLVGPVYNEQFF.

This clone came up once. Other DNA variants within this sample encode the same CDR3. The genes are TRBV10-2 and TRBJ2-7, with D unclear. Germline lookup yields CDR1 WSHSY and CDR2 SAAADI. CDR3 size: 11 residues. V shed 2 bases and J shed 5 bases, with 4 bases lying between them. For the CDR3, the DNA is TGCGCCAGCAGTGAGGGACACGAGCAGTACTTC. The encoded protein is CASSEGHEQYF.